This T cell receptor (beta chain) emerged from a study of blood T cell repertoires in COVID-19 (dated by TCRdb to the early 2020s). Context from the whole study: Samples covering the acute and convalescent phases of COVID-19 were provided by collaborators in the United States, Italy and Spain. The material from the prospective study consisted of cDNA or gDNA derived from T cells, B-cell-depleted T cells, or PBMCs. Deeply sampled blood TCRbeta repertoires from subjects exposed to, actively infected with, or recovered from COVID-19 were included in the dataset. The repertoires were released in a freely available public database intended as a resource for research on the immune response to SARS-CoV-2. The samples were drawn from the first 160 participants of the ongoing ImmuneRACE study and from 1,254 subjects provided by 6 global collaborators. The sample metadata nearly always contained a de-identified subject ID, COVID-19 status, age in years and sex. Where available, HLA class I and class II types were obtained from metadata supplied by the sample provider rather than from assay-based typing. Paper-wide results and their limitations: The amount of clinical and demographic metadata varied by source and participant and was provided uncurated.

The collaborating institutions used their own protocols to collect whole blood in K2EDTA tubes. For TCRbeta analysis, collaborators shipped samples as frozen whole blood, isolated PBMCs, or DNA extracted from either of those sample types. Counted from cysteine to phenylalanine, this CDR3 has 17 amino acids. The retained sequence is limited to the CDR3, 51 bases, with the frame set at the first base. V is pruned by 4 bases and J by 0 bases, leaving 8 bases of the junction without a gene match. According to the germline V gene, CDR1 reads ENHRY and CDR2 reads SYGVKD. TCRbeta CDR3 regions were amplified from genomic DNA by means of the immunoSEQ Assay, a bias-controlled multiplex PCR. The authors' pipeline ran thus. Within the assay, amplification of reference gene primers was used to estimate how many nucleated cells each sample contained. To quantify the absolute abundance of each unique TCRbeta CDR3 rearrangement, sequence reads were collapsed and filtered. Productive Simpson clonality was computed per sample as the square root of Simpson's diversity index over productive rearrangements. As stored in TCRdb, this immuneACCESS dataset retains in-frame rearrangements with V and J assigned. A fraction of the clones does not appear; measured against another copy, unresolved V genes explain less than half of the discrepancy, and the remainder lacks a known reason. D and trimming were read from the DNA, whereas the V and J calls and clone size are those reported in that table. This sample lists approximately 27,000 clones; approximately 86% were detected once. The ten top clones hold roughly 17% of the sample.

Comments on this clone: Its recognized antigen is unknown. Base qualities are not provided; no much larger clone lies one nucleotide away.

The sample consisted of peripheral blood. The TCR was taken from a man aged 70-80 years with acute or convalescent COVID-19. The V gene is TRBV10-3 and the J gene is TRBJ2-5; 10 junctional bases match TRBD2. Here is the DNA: TGTGCCATCAGTGGGGCTAGCGGGAGAGTGAACCAAGAGACCCAGTACTTC. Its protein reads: CAISGASGRVNQETQYF.